Shown below are 27 T cell receptor beta chains from a single sample sequenced in a study of T cells in Graves' hyperthyroidism and ophthalmopathy (dated by TCRdb to about 2019). Libraries were constructed by multiplex PCR. These reads were obtained on an Illumina HiSeq 2000. The TCR beta CDR3 regions were amplified from the RNA transcripts. A first-round RT-PCR of the TCR CDR3 used the HTBI primer set with the Qiagen OneStep RT-PCR kit. The public reads were reprocessed in TCRdb via fastp at Q25 and MiXCR, keeping in-frame beta chains. Under each unique CDR3 protein, matching rows form one entry showing the most common genes and DNA. Counted in this sample were about 700,000 distinct CDR3 sequences; around 15% of them appeared once. The ten top clones hold roughly 10% of the sample. The material sequenced was blood. The receptors come from a woman aged 18-29 years with Graves' hyperthyroidism.

This clonotype was observed many times. The V gene is TRBV7-2, the J gene TRBJ2-7; D ambiguous. This CDR3 spans 15 amino acids. The germline V gene has CDR1 SGHTA and CDR2 FQGNSA. The V end was cut by 1 base, the J end by 3 bases, with 13 bases between. The CDR3 here is CASSLVDGEIYEQYF. The DNA for the CDR3 is TGTGCCAGCAGCTTAGTCGACGGTGAAATCTACGAGCAGTACTTC. The whole variable domain, filled in from reference TRBV7-2 and TRBJ2-7, reads GAGVSQSPSNKVTEKGKDVELRCDPISGHTALYWYRQSLGQGLEFLIYFQGNSAPDKSGLPSDRFSAERTGGSVSTLTIQRTQQEDSAVYLCASSLVDGEIYEQYFGPGTRLTVT.

The sample holds many counts of this clonotype. The chain links TRBV3-1 to TRBJ2-7, with D perhaps TRBD1 or TRBD2 (7 bases each). Trimming shortened V by 1 base and J by 5 bases, and 15 bases separated the two germline ends. This CDR3 is 15 amino acids long. Germline CDR1 and CDR2: LGHDT and YNNKEL (reference sequence). This chain's CDR3 is CASSQARGGIDEQYF. CDR3 DNA sequence: TGTGCCAGCAGCCAAGCCAGGGGGGGTATCGACGAGCAGTACTTC.

Many counts were recorded for this clonotype. V and J are TRBV27 and TRBJ2-5; the D gene is possibly TRBD2 (6 bases). Germline assignment: CDR1 MNHEY and CDR2 SMNVEV (reference sequence). V lost 2 bases and J 2 bases, leaving 12 bases between the germline ends. This CDR3 contains 15 residues. The chain's CDR3 is CASSLIWGVQETQYF. CDR3 DNA: TGTGCCAGCAGTTTAATTTGGGGGGTTCAAGAGACCCAGTACTTC.

At least ten counts were recorded for this clonotype. The chain is built from TRBV3-1 and TRBJ1-2, with D possibly TRBD1 on 5 matching bases. The CDR3 extends over 15 amino acids. CDR1 LGHDT and CDR2 YNNKEL come from the germline V gene (reference sequence). V dropped 0 bases and J dropped 4 bases, with 12 bases sitting between them. CDR3 protein: CASSQDPGRPYGYTF. The DNA of the CDR3 is TGTGCCAGCAGCCAAGATCCGGGACGGCCCTATGGCTACACCTTC.

This clonotype was counted ten times or more. This chain links TRBV12-3 or TRBV12-4 with TRBJ1-5, with 10 bases that match TRBD1. This CDR3 is 14 amino acids long. Germline trimming cut 5 bases from V and 5 bases from J; bases unmatched to any gene: 3. CDR3 sequence reads: CASSRTGGDQPQHF. The CDR3 DNA sequence: TGTGCCAGCAGTCGGACAGGGGGGGATCAGCCCCAGCATTTT.

The rearrangement joins TRBV9 to TRBJ2-7; TRBD1 matches at 8 bases. Unmatched junction bases numbered 5, after V lost 0 bases and J lost 6 bases. The CDR3 covers 14 residues. The V gene's germline CDR1 is SGDLS and CDR2 YYNGEE. Here the CDR3 reads CASSVADRVGEQYF. The CDR3 DNA follows: TGTGCCAGCAGCGTAGCGGACAGGGTCGGCGAGCAGTACTTC.

This chain joins TRBV29-1 and TRBJ2-1; 9 bases align to TRBD2. In germline, CDR1 is SQVTM, CDR2 ANQGSEA. V trimming: 6 bases; J trimming: 4 bases; junction bases outside the gene matches: 7. The CDR3 loop spans 14 amino acids. The DNA for the CDR3 is TGCAGCGTCGCTTCTAGCGGGGCATACAATGAGCAGTTCTTC. Amino acid sequence: CSVASSGAYNEQFF.

At least ten counts were recorded for this clonotype. The V call is TRBV7-9, the J call TRBJ1-1; TRBD1 matches at 7 bases. Unmatched junction bases numbered 17, after V lost 5 bases and J lost 11 bases. The germline V gene has CDR1 SEHNR and CDR2 FQNEAQ (reference sequence). This CDR3 contains 15 residues. CDR3 in amino acids: CASSVGGGPGARAFF. The DNA for the CDR3 is TGTGCCAGCAGCGTAGGAGGGGGCCCAGGAGCAAGGGCTTTCTTT.

This clonotype has ten or more counts. This chain connects TRBV12-3 or TRBV12-4 to TRBJ2-3, with D possibly matching TRBD1 (6 bases). The CDR3 consists of 14 residues. The V and J ends lost 6 bases and 3 bases respectively, with 13 bases between them. CDR3 sequence: CASSPEQGTDTQYF. CDR3 nucleotides: TGTGCCAGCAGCCCCGAACAGGGAACAGATACGCAGTATTTT.

The chain joins TRBV7-9 to TRBJ2-7; D not resolved. The CDR3 has 15 residues. V lost 2 bases and J lost 2, with 13 bases in between. Germline CDR1 reads SEHNR; CDR2 reads FQNEAQ (reference sequence). The CDR3 region is CASSLYPNGAYEQYF. CDR3 coding DNA: TGTGCCAGCAGCTTATATCCTAACGGCGCCTACGAGCAGTACTTC.

In DNA form, the CDR3 reads TGCAGTGCTAGAGTAGTGTGGGGACAGGGGAAGATGATGTTTTTT. Amino acids: CSARVVWGQGKMMFF. The V call is TRBV20-1, the J call TRBJ1-4; 10 nucleotides match TRBD1. The CDR3 consists of 15 residues. V lost 1 base and J lost 15; bases outside the gene matches: 14. The germline CDR1 and CDR2 sequences are DFQATT and SNEGSKA (reference sequence).

This clonotype appeared many times. The genes are TRBV12-3 or TRBV12-4 and TRBJ1-5; D is ambiguous. This CDR3 has 13 amino acids. Trimming removed 6 bases from V and 3 bases from J, with 9 bases in between. CDR3 in amino acids: CASSAQTNQPQHF. The CDR3 DNA reads TGTGCCAGCAGCGCACAAACCAATCAGCCCCAGCATTTT.

This rearrangement joins TRBV30 to TRBJ2-6; D ambiguous. The CDR3 totals 14 residues. The V end lost 6 bases, the J end lost 4 bases, and 13 bases lay between the germline ends. Germline values: CDR1 GTSNPN, CDR2 SVGIG (reference sequence). For the CDR3, the DNA is TGTGCCTGTAACTTCTTAACCGGGGCCAACGTCCTGACTTTC. Translation: CACNFLTGANVLTF.

The chain employs TRBV9 and TRBJ1-5; TRBD1 is a possible D gene (6 bases). The CDR3 is 15 residues long. The V and J ends lost 4 bases and 1 base respectively, with 12 bases between them. CDR1 SGDLS and CDR2 YYNGEE come from the germline V gene. The CDR3 region is CASSFGGRSNQPQHF. The CDR3 bases are TGTGCCAGCAGCTTCGGGGGCCGAAGCAATCAGCCCCAGCATTTT.

There are many counts of this clonotype. V usage is TRBV28 and J usage is TRBJ1-2; unclear D gene. This CDR3 has 14 amino acids. V was cut by 8 bases and J by 0 bases, with 13 bases left in between. Germline lookup yields CDR1 MDHEN and CDR2 SYDVKM. The CDR3 region has the DNA TGTGCCAGCGCCGTGCGAGGGACTAACTATGGCTACACCTTC. This translates into CASAVRGTNYGYTF.

The V gene is TRBV10-3, the J gene TRBJ2-5, with 9 bases lining up with TRBD1. The CDR3 is 16 residues long. The V gene's germline CDR1 is ENHRY and CDR2 SYGVKD. V dropped 0 bases and J dropped 4; count of bases not matched to a gene: 6. This chain's CDR3 is CAISESSPTGGETQYF. As DNA, the CDR3 is TGTGCCATCAGTGAGTCGTCACCGACAGGGGGAGAGACCCAGTACTTC.

This clonotype has ten or more counts. V gene TRBV20-1 combines with J gene TRBJ1-5; maybe TRBD1 (6 bases). This CDR3 is 12 amino acids long. In germline, CDR1 is DFQATT, CDR2 SNEGSKA (reference sequence). V gave up 4 bases and J gave up 7 bases, with 11 bases separating them. In DNA form, the CDR3 reads TGCAGTGCTAAGACAGGTAACCAGCCCCAGCATTTT. Residues: CSAKTGNQPQHF.

The chain joins TRBV6-2 or TRBV6-3 to TRBJ2-1, with 10 positions matching TRBD2. The length of the CDR3 is 15 residues. V shed 4 bases and J 3 bases; nucleotides not matched to a gene: 3. Germline CDR1 MNHEY, CDR2 SVGEGT. CDR3 residues: CASSWSGRGYNEQFF. For the CDR3, the DNA is TGTGCCAGCAGTTGGAGCGGGAGGGGCTACAATGAGCAGTTCTTC.

This chain links TRBV20-1 with TRBJ1-1, with TRBD1 as a possible D gene (5 bases). The CDR3 extends over 11 amino acids. The V end was cut by 3 bases, the J end by 7 bases, with 9 bases between. Germline loops: CDR1 DFQATT, CDR2 SNEGSKA (reference sequence). CDR3 in amino acids: CSARGPVEAFF. CDR3 sequence (DNA): TGCAGTGCTAGGGGACCGGTTGAAGCTTTCTTT.

This clonotype has a count of ten or more. This chain uses TRBV18 with TRBJ2-5; the D is unclear. The CDR3 loop spans 13 amino acids. The V end was cut by 5 bases, the J end by 0 bases, with 7 bases between. Germline V gene sequence: CDR1 KGHSH, CDR2 LQKENI. The CDR3 spells CASSISDQETQYF. Written as DNA, the CDR3 is TGTGCCAGCTCAATTTCGGACCAAGAGACCCAGTACTTC.

This clonotype was seen repeatedly, ten times or more. The chain uses TRBV20-1 and TRBJ1-5; 11 nucleotides agree with TRBD1. This CDR3 spans 16 amino acids. The junction had 16 bases not matched to a gene; V was cut back by 6 bases and J by 9 bases. Germline CDR1 is DFQATT and CDR2 is SNEGSKA (reference sequence). The CDR3 region is CSATRTGTGGSLPQHF. The CDR3 DNA reads as TGCAGTGCCACGAGGACCGGGACAGGGGGATCATTGCCCCAGCATTTT.

The chain carries TRBV13 and TRBJ2-7; TRBD1 matches 11 bases. J lost 5 bases, V lost 5 bases, and 2 bases had no gene match. Germline lookup yields CDR1 PRHDT and CDR2 FYEKMQ (reference sequence). The CDR3 contains 13 residues. The CDR3 reads CASSGQGAHEQYF. In DNA form, the CDR3 reads TGTGCCAGCAGCGGACAGGGGGCTCACGAGCAGTACTTC. The full variable domain, completed using reference TRBV13 and TRBJ2-7, is AAGVIQSPRHLIKEKRETATLKCYPIPRHDTVYWYQQGPGQDPQFLISFYEKMQSDKGSIPDRFSAQQFSDYHSELNMSSLELGDSALYFCASSGQGAHEQYFGPGTRLTVT.

Regarding this clonotype: A much larger clone differs from this one at a single base, so this may be a read error. The rearrangement uses TRBV6-1 and TRBJ2-7, with no clear D. Germline CDR1 reads MNHNS; CDR2 reads SASEGT. The CDR3 spans 14 residues. V was trimmed by 2 bases and J by 5 bases, leaving 13 bases between them. CDR3 DNA sequence: TGTGCCAGCAGTGAACATGGGCGAGCCCACGAGCAGTACTTC. Protein: CASSEHGRAHEQYF.

The chain has TRBV5-1 and TRBJ1-1; weak D call: TRBD1 (5 bases). The V gene's germline CDR1 is SGHRS and CDR2 YFSETQ. Trimming cost V 4 bases and J 1 base, with 17 bases left between them. The CDR3 has 16 residues. In DNA, the CDR3 is TGCGCCAGCAGCCATGACATCGACAGCGGGAACACTGAAGCTTTCTTT. This encodes CASSHDIDSGNTEAFF.

This clonotype showed up many times. This chain connects TRBV7-8 to TRBJ2-5, with 11 bases matching TRBD2. V trimming: 5 bases; J trimming: 5 bases; junction bases outside the gene matches: 16. The CDR3 totals 18 residues. Germline CDR1 and CDR2: SGHVS and FQNEAQ. CDR3 sequence reads: CASSGRPSGRLGRETQYF. The CDR3 nucleotides are TGTGCCAGCAGCGGACGGCCTAGCGGGAGGTTAGGTAGGGAGACCCAGTACTTC.

The gene calls are TRBV27 and TRBJ2-2; TRBD1 aligns across 9 bases. CDR3 length: 16 amino acids. The trim removed 6 bases at V and 3 bases at J, leaving 8 bases unmatched. Per the germline V gene, CDR1 is MNHEY and CDR2 is SMNVEV (reference sequence). CDR3 region: CASRVLRTGDTGELFF. CDR3 DNA: TGTGCCAGCAGAGTTCTTAGGACAGGGGACACCGGGGAGCTGTTTTTT.

This clonotype showed up just a few times. This sequence joins TRBV6-1 and TRBJ1-6, with D possibly TRBD1 on 5 matching bases. Germline CDR1 and CDR2: MNHNS and SASEGT. Trimming removed 6 bases from V and 4 bases from J, with 19 bases in between. There are 17 residues in the CDR3. The CDR3 protein is CASSPRSGGSYNSPLHF. CDR3 DNA sequence: TGTGCCAGCAGCCCCAGGTCGGGGGGATCTTATAATTCACCCCTCCACTTT.